This T cell receptor (beta chain) was profiled in a study of blood T cells in healthy people across ages. V lost 1 base to trimming and J lost 3 bases, with 13 bases between them. Germline V gene sequence: CDR1 DFQATT, CDR2 SNEGSKA (reference sequence). There are 15 residues in the CDR3. The use of a sample-barcoded 5' primer and a J-beta primer mix characterized a second PCR of 7 to 11 cycles. Each cDNA was tagged by a template-switch adaptor containing 12 random nucleotides. Each CDR3 protein gets one entry after TCRdb re-called the 5' RACE reads with MiXCR. The sample comprises 730,000 or so distinct CDR3 sequences, less than 45% of which are singletons, and around 30% rests with the top ten.

The J gene is TRBJ1-3, the V gene TRBV20-1; no firm D call. The origin of this receptor is an older man in good health. Source material: blood. The CDR3 here is CSARAPDGLGNTIYF. For the CDR3, the DNA is TGCAGTGCTAGAGCCCCGGACGGACTTGGAAACACCATATATTTT.